This passage covers 30 T cell receptor beta chains from one sample sequenced in a study of T cell responses to AZD1222 COVID-19 vaccine. Here immunoSEQ multiplex PCR was the method, and the copy in TCRdb shows in-frame clones only, minus some. The table records about 150,000 clones, 70% to 90% of them present only once. This material consisted of peripheral blood, taken on day 0 of MenACWY control vaccination. The receptor source for this set is an adult in good health.

This clone was counted only a few times. This chain connects TRBV19 to TRBJ2-7; D ambiguous. V was pared by 6 bases and J by 8 bases, with 17 bases between. Germline CDR1 LNHDA, CDR2 SQIVND (reference sequence). The CDR3 loop spans 13 amino acids. CDR3 residues: CASSPSPAGKQYF. DNA of the CDR3: TGTGCCAGTAGCCCAAGCCCCGCCGGCAAGCAGTACTTC.

The J gene is TRBJ2-2, the V gene TRBV2; tentative D call: TRBD1 (6 bases). This CDR3 spans 16 amino acids. Trimming took 6 bases from V and 2 from J, leaving 16 bases between them. The V gene's germline CDR1 is SNHLY and CDR2 FYNNEI. CDR3 sequence reads: CASSSRQATNTGELFF. CDR3 in DNA: TGTGCCAGCAGCTCCCGACAGGCGACCAACACCGGGGAGCTGTTTTTT. The full variable domain, its missing parts supplied by reference TRBV2 and TRBJ2-2, is EPEVTQTPSHQVTQMGQEVILRCVPISNHLYFYWYRQILGQKVEFLVSFYNNEISEKSEIFDDQFSVERPDGSNFTLKIRSTKLEDSAMYFCASSSRQATNTGELFFGEGSRLTVL.

This clone was observed a single time. V and J are TRBV5-6 and TRBJ2-7, with D perhaps matching TRBD2 (6 bases). Trimming took off 1 base at V and 6 bases at J, with 17 bases between the two ends. Germline V gene data show CDR1 as SGHDT and CDR2 as YYEEEE. The CDR3 consists of 15 residues. CDR3 protein: CASSLRGRGSREQYF. In DNA form, the CDR3 reads TGTGCCAGCAGCTTGAGGGGACGGGGGAGTCGCGAGCAGTACTTC.

The chain has TRBV7-2 and TRBJ1-1, with D unclear. With 4 bases removed from V and 4 bases from J, the gap between germline ends came to 13 bases. The germline gives CDR1 SGHTA, CDR2 FQGNSA. The CDR3 extends over 14 amino acids. The CDR3 bases are TGTGCCAGCAGCTCCCATGGGCCCTTCACTGAAGCTTTCTTT. Translating gives CASSSHGPFTEAFF.

Relative to its sample, this clone is medium-sized. V usage is TRBV19 and J usage is TRBJ2-2; the match to TRBD1 covers 7 bases. Trimming took 2 bases from V and 1 from J; bases not matched to a gene: 10. The CDR3 has 18 residues. CDR1 and CDR2 from the germline V gene are LNHDA and SQIVND (reference sequence). CDR3 amino acids: CASSIRAPRTGNTGELFF. CDR3 nucleotides: TGTGCCAGTAGTATACGAGCTCCGAGGACAGGGAACACCGGGGAGCTGTTTTTT. The variable domain in full, completed from reference TRBV19 and TRBJ2-2, reads DGGITQSPKYLFRKEGQNVTLSCEQNLNHDAMYWYRQDPGQGLRLIYYSQIVNDFQKGDIAEGYSVSREKKESFPLTVTSAQKNPTAFYLCASSIRAPRTGNTGELFFGEGSRLTVL.

This chain uses TRBV7-9 with TRBJ2-5; 11 nucleotides line up with TRBD1. Germline V gives CDR1 SEHNR, CDR2 FQNEAQ (reference sequence). This CDR3 is built from 17 residues. Trimming at V came to 7 bases and at J to 4 bases, leaving 14 bases not matched to a gene. CDR3 loop: CASILGVTGTGGETQYF. CDR3 DNA sequence: TGTGCCAGCATCCTTGGGGTAACAGGGACAGGGGGAGAGACCCAGTACTTC.

This clone was seen only once. This sequence joins TRBV7-2 and TRBJ2-7, with a weak D call TRBD2 (5 bases). CDR1 is SGHTA, CDR2 FQGNSA, per germline. V was clipped by 5 bases and J by 4 bases, with 12 bases between them. The CDR3 is made up of 13 amino acids. Here the CDR3 reads CASSRPGGYEQYF. DNA for the CDR3: TGTGCCAGCAGCAGACCGGGCGGGTACGAGCAGTACTTC.

The chain couples TRBV7-2 to TRBJ2-1, with TRBD2 matching over 10 bases. Germline assignment: CDR1 SGHTA and CDR2 FQGNSA. The CDR3 loop spans 14 amino acids. V trimming: 2 bases; J trimming: 10 bases; junction bases outside the gene matches: 5. The CDR3 DNA follows: TGTGCCAGCAGCTTAAAAAGCGGGAGGGTAGAGCAGTTCTTC. This codes for CASSLKSGRVEQFF.

The V and J genes are TRBV28 and TRBJ1-4, with D perhaps TRBD1 (6 bases). The CDR3 totals 13 residues. V lost 3 bases, J lost 6 bases, and 8 bases lay in between. Germline CDR1 is MDHEN and CDR2 is SYDVKM. The CDR3 nucleotides read TGTGCCAGCAGTTTGCGGACAGATGAAAAACTGTTTTTT. Translated, it gives CASSLRTDEKLFF.

This chain connects TRBV4-1 to TRBJ2-3; no clear D gene. Germline-derived CDR1 and CDR2 are MGHRA and YSYEKL. V dropped 0 bases and J dropped 5 bases, with 9 bases sitting between them. This CDR3 is 14 amino acids long. The CDR3 reads CASSQEVPRDTQYF. The CDR3 nucleotides are TGCGCCAGCAGCCAAGAGGTGCCCCGAGATACGCAGTATTTT.

With regard to this clone: Other nucleotide sequences in the sample specify the same CDR3. This sequence joins TRBV19 and TRBJ2-2, with D possibly TRBD2 on 5 matching bases. Trimming removed 3 bases from V and 6 bases from J, with 8 bases in between. Per germline, CDR1 LNHDA and CDR2 SQIVND (reference sequence). The CDR3 is 13 amino acids. The CDR3 region is CASSIGGPGELFF. DNA of the CDR3: TGTGCCAGTAGTATCGGAGGACCCGGGGAGCTGTTTTTT.

V gene TRBV5-1 combines with J gene TRBJ2-1, with D possibly TRBD2 on 6 matching bases. Germline V CDR1 and CDR2: SGHRS, YFSETQ. Deletions cut 4 bases from V and 4 bases from J, with 12 bases between. The CDR3 loop spans 14 amino acids. The CDR3 sequence is CASSKAGGYNEQFF. CDR3 sequence (DNA): TGCGCCAGCAGCAAAGCCGGGGGTTACAATGAGCAGTTCTTC.

V gene TRBV5-1 combines with J gene TRBJ2-1, with 13 bases fitting TRBD2. V was clipped by 4 bases and J by 10 bases; unmatched bases: 5. The germline V gene encodes CDR1 SGHRS and CDR2 YFSETQ. The CDR3 extends over 14 amino acids. The CDR3 here is CASSVPTSGGEQFF. As DNA, the CDR3 is TGCGCCAGCAGCGTGCCGACTAGCGGGGGGGAGCAGTTCTTC. The full variable domain, with the rest looked up from reference TRBV5-1 and TRBJ2-1, is KAGVTQTPRYLIKTRGQQVTLSCSPISGHRSVSWYQQTPGQGLQFLFEYFSETQRNKGNFPGRFSGRQFSNSRSEMNVSTLELGDSALYLCASSVPTSGGEQFFGPGTRLTVL.

The rearrangement links TRBV6-5 to TRBJ1-5; D is ambiguous. The germline V gene encodes CDR1 MNHEY and CDR2 SVGAGI. Trimming pared 5 bases from V and 2 bases from J, leaving 13 bases between. This CDR3 spans 15 amino acids. This chain's CDR3 is CASSPIGVGNQPQHF. The CDR3 DNA follows: TGTGCCAGCAGTCCTATAGGAGTTGGCAATCAGCCCCAGCATTTT.

The V and J genes are TRBV19 and TRBJ2-5, with a possible D match to TRBD1 (5 bases). This CDR3 is 13 amino acids long. Germline loops: CDR1 LNHDA, CDR2 SQIVND (reference sequence). The germline V and J ends were trimmed by 1 base and 5 bases, with 8 bases remaining between them. The DNA of the CDR3 is TGTGCCAGTAGTATAGTGGGGCGGGAGACCCAGTACTTC. It codes for CASSIVGRETQYF.

In DNA, the CDR3 is TGCGCCAGCAGCCAAGATATGGGGTTCGGGAATTCACCCCTCCACTTT. Translating it yields CASSQDMGFGNSPLHF. The chain links TRBV4-3 to TRBJ1-6, with D unresolved. V was clipped by 0 bases and J by 7 bases, with 13 bases between them. The CDR3 contains 16 residues. The germline CDR1 and CDR2 sequences are LGHNA and YSLEER.

This clone was seen just once. This chain joins TRBV14 and TRBJ1-3, with 7 bases fitting TRBD1. Germline CDR1 reads SGHDN; CDR2 reads FVKESK. V lost 5 bases to trimming and J lost 4 bases; unmatched junction nucleotides: 8. The CDR3 consists of 15 residues. CDR3 sequence reads: CASSAQQGLGNTIYF. As DNA, the CDR3 is TGTGCCAGCAGCGCGCAACAGGGGCTAGGAAACACCATATATTTT.

The chain is built from TRBV18 and TRBJ2-7; 12 bases map to TRBD1. Germline trimming cut 6 bases from V and 4 bases from J; bases unmatched to any gene: 7. Germline CDR1 KGHSH, CDR2 LQKENI. The CDR3 length is 15 residues. In nucleotides, the CDR3 is TGTGCCAGCTCCCCCGGGACAGGGGGCAGGTACGAGCAGTACGTC. Protein product: CASSPGTGGRYEQYV.

This chain links TRBV5-4 with TRBJ1-2; 9 bases map to TRBD1. The J segment lost 0 bases and the V segment lost 4 bases, leaving 4 bases of the junction unmatched. The CDR3 has 15 residues. Germline CDR1 SGHNT, CDR2 YYREEE (reference sequence). In DNA form, the CDR3 reads TGTGCCAGCAGCAGGGGACAGGGAGCTAACTATGGCTACACCTTC. Protein sequence: CASSRGQGANYGYTF.

The rearrangement uses TRBV7-9 and TRBJ2-3; a weak D match, TRBD1 (6 bases). This CDR3 contains 16 residues. CDR1 and CDR2 from the germline V gene are SEHNR and FQNEAQ (reference sequence). V was pared by 2 bases and J by 2 bases, with 14 bases between. The CDR3 reads CASSLNWDKLTDTQYF. CDR3 in DNA: TGTGCCAGCAGCTTAAACTGGGACAAACTCACAGATACGCAGTATTTT. The whole variable domain, remainder taken from reference TRBV7-9 and TRBJ2-3, is DTGVSQNPRHKITKRGQNVTFRCDPISEHNRLYWYRQTLGQGPEFLTYFQNEAQLEKSRLLSDRFSAERPKGSFSTLEIQRTEQGDSAMYLCASSLNWDKLTDTQYFGPGTRLTVL.

This chain joins TRBV27 and TRBJ1-6; possibly TRBD1 for D (6 bases). CDR3 length: 13 residues. Between the trimmed V and J ends, which lost 6 bases and 9 bases, there was a span of 12 bases. Germline lookup yields CDR1 MNHEY and CDR2 SMNVEV (reference sequence). The CDR3 protein is CASSNTGFSPLHF. In DNA form, the CDR3 reads TGTGCCAGCAGCAATACAGGGTTTTCACCCCTCCACTTT.

This chain links TRBV10-2 with TRBJ2-1; 9 bases are a match to TRBD1. This CDR3 has 13 residues. CDR1 WSHSY and CDR2 SAAADI come from the germline V gene. V lost 8 bases and J lost 9; bases outside the gene matches: 8. The CDR3 nucleotides are TGCGCCAGCGGGGAACAGGGGGCGTTTGAGCAGTTCTTC. As protein: CASGEQGAFEQFF.

This rearrangement joins TRBV4-3 to TRBJ2-2; weak D call: TRBD2 (5 bases). The CDR3 covers 16 residues. Germline V gene sequence: CDR1 LGHNA, CDR2 YSLEER. Trimming removed 5 bases at V and 2 bases at J, with 15 bases between. The CDR3 protein is CASSYSRADNTGELFF. The DNA of the CDR3 is TGCGCCAGCAGCTATTCGCGGGCCGATAACACCGGGGAGCTGTTTTTT.

The rearrangement uses TRBV5-1 and TRBJ2-5; 14 bases match TRBD2. Looked up from germline, CDR1 is SGHRS and CDR2 is YFSETQ. The V gene end was trimmed by 0 bases and the J gene end by 2 bases; junction bases not matched to a gene: 3. The CDR3 runs to 17 residues. CDR3 sequence: CASSLGLAGGTQETQYF. The CDR3 DNA sequence: TGCGCCAGCAGCTTGGGACTAGCGGGGGGGACACAAGAGACCCAGTACTTC.

The chain combines TRBV27 with TRBJ1-1, with 8 bases lining up with TRBD1. CDR1 and CDR2 (germline): MNHEY, SMNVEV (reference sequence). V shed 10 bases, J shed 6 bases, and the junction held 16 bases outside the gene matches. The CDR3 is 15 amino acids. The CDR3 sequence is CATHLAAGGGSEAFF. Written as DNA, the CDR3 is TGTGCCACCCACCTGGCGGCAGGGGGCGGATCTGAAGCTTTCTTT.

The CDR3 region has the DNA TGTGCCAGCAACCCCGAGCAGGGTTCACCCCTCCACTTT. Amino acids: CASNPEQGSPLHF. This chain joins TRBV28 and TRBJ1-6; D may be TRBD1 (5 bases). This CDR3 comprises 13 residues. Trimming stripped 7 bases from V and 9 bases from J, with 13 bases between. Germline values: CDR1 MDHEN, CDR2 SYDVKM.

V is TRBV5-1 and J is TRBJ2-3; 13 bases line up with TRBD2. Germline V lookup: CDR1 SGHRS, CDR2 YFSETQ. J lost 5 bases, V lost 4 bases, and 10 bases had no gene match. The CDR3 spans 17 residues. The CDR3 DNA follows: TGCGCCAGCAGCCCATCCGGACTAGCGGGGGCGGGAGATACGCAGTATTTT. Its translation is CASSPSGLAGAGDTQYF.

The chain links TRBV28 to TRBJ1-2, with D possibly TRBD1 on 6 matching bases. Germline loops: CDR1 MDHEN, CDR2 SYDVKM. Trimming stripped 6 bases from V and 4 bases from J, with 9 bases between. This CDR3 is 12 amino acids long. The CDR3 sequence is CASSTGLYGYTF. The CDR3 coding sequence is TGTGCCAGCAGCACAGGGCTCTATGGCTACACCTTC.

The table lists this clone with many counts. The chain combines TRBV28 with TRBJ1-1; tentatively, D is TRBD1 (5 bases). Germline V gives CDR1 MDHEN, CDR2 SYDVKM. The CDR3 is 14 residues long. The V and J ends lost 5 bases and 5 bases respectively, with 15 bases between them. The CDR3 sequence: CASSTLRGVTEAFF. The CDR3 nucleotides read TGTGCCAGCAGTACTCTTCGAGGGGTAACTGAAGCTTTCTTT.

The rearrangement joins TRBV7-9 to TRBJ1-2, with a weak D call TRBD1 (5 bases). Germline lookup yields CDR1 SEHNR and CDR2 FQNEAQ (reference sequence). The CDR3 loop spans 12 amino acids. Trimming took off 5 bases at V and 7 bases at J, with 11 bases between the two ends. The CDR3, as DNA: TGTGCCAGCAGCCGGGACGATTCTGGCTACACCTTC. Residues: CASSRDDSGYTF.